This T cell receptor (beta chain) was recovered during a study of T cell repertoires in cytomegalovirus infection. For the study at large: Recently identified HLA-C-restricted CMV epitopes were among the peptides used. CMV infection and matching HLA type were both indicated by public TCR beta signatures.

As to this clonotype: The antigen is not known.

TCRdb used MiXCR to reprocess the reads, holding one entry per CDR3 protein. The repertoire holds around 800,000 distinct CDR3 sequences, around a third seen once, with under 15% in the top ten. Study-wide points: Identification of carriers of CMV plus the relevant HLA was achieved through cumulative public TCR beta family frequency.

This sequence originates from a human donor in good health (CMV status not recorded). Some clones in this sample may be carry-over from other donors' samples. The input for sequencing was cultured CD8+ T cells from PBMCs, taken from culture after CMV antigen stimulation.

Written as DNA, the CDR3 is TGCGCCAGCAGCCAATCGGATACGACAAATGAGCAGTTCTTC. This codes for CASSQSDTTNEQFF. V and J are TRBV4-1 and TRBJ2-1, with no clear D. V lost 2 bases to trimming and J lost 7 bases, with 12 bases between them. The germline V gene has CDR1 MGHRA and CDR2 YSYEKL. There are 14 residues in the CDR3.